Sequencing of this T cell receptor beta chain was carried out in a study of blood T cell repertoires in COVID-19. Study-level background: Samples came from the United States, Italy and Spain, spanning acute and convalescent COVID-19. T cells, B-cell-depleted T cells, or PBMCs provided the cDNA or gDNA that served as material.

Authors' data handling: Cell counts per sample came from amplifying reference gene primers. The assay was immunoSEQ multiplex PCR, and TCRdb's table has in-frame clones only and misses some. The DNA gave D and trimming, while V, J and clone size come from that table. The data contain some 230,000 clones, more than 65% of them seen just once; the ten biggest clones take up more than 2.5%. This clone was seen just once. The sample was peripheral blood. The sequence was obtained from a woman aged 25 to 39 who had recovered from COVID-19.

CDR3 residues: CASSLGAEQYF. In DNA, the CDR3 is TGTGCCAGCAGCTTGGGGGCCGAGCAGTACTTC. The V and J genes are TRBV5-6 and TRBJ2-7, with D unclear. Germline-derived CDR1 and CDR2 are SGHDT and YYEEEE. V gave up 0 bases and J gave up 6 bases, with 4 bases separating them. This CDR3 contains 11 residues.